The next 16 T cell receptor beta chains were all read from a single sample in a study of blood T cell repertoires in COVID-19. The assay was immunoSEQ multiplex PCR, and TCRdb's table has in-frame clones only and misses some. There are about 220,000 clones in the sample; around 86% occur only once, and about a tenth lies in the top ten. The sample taken for sequencing was peripheral blood. These receptors all stem from a woman aged 50 to 60 with COVID-19, enrolled during active disease.

V is TRBV7-2 and J is TRBJ1-1; TRBD1 might be the D (5 bases). The germline CDR1 and CDR2 sequences are SGHTA and FQGNSA. Trimming took off 5 bases at V and 5 bases at J, with 15 bases between the two ends. The CDR3 consists of 14 residues. The CDR3 sequence is CASSPRGRRTEAFF. The CDR3 DNA is TGTGCCAGCAGCCCCCGGGGGAGAAGGACTGAAGCTTTCTTT.

The V call is TRBV4-1, the J call TRBJ2-3; D gene ambiguous. Trimming took off 4 bases at V and 4 bases at J, with 9 bases between the two ends. Germline CDR1 is MGHRA and CDR2 is YSYEKL. The CDR3 extends over 13 amino acids. CDR3: CASSLSVADTQYF. CDR3 DNA sequence: TGCGCCAGCAGCCTGAGTGTGGCAGATACGCAGTATTTT.

Points on this clone: Other DNA sequences in this sample translate to the same CDR3. CDR3 DNA sequence: TGTGCCAGCAGTCACAGGGGGCGCAGCTATGGCTACACCTTC. This translates into CASSHRGRSYGYTF. The V gene is TRBV27, the J gene TRBJ1-2; 9 bases map to TRBD1. The CDR3 is 14 amino acids. Germline V lookup: CDR1 MNHEY, CDR2 SMNVEV (reference sequence). With V trimmed by 5 bases and J by 4 bases, 5 bases remained unmatched.

The chain couples TRBV5-1 to TRBJ1-2, with TRBD1 identical over 7 bases. The germline CDR1 and CDR2 sequences are SGHRS and YFSETQ. V shed 0 bases, J shed 6 bases, and the junction held 2 bases outside the gene matches. This CDR3 spans 13 amino acids. CDR3 DNA sequence: TGCGCCAGCAGCTTGGAGGGGGCCGATGGCTACACCTTC. Protein product: CASSLEGADGYTF.

DNA for the CDR3: TGTGCCAGCAGTTTATTGGTACGCGGGGCCAGCACAGATACGCAGTATTTT. Its protein product is CASSLLVRGASTDTQYF. This rearrangement joins TRBV28 to TRBJ2-3; D is perhaps TRBD2 (6 bases). V was clipped by 1 base and J by 0 bases, with 14 bases between them. The CDR3 has 17 amino acids. Germline CDR1 MDHEN, CDR2 SYDVKM.

This clone was observed a single time. The V call is TRBV4-3, the J call TRBJ1-3, with D tentatively TRBD1 (5 bases). The V end lost 0 bases, the J end lost 0 bases, and 15 bases lay between the germline ends. The CDR3 runs 18 residues. Per germline, CDR1 LGHNA and CDR2 YSLEER. CDR3 in DNA: TGCGCCAGCAGCCAAGATTGGGGGGGGATTGGCTCTGGAAACACCATATATTTT. Protein product: CASSQDWGGIGSGNTIYF.

The chain employs TRBV5-1 and TRBJ2-5; D is uncertain. Looked up from germline, CDR1 is SGHRS and CDR2 is YFSETQ. The CDR3 is 13 residues long. Trimming removed 4 bases at V and 3 bases at J, with 10 bases between. The CDR3 sequence is CASSLQAEETQYF. CDR3 coding DNA: TGCGCCAGCAGCCTTCAGGCTGAAGAGACCCAGTACTTC.

The table lists this clone with a count of one. The rearrangement joins TRBV19 to TRBJ2-1; 10 bases line up with TRBD2. There are 18 residues in the CDR3. Germline lookup yields CDR1 LNHDA and CDR2 SQIVND (reference sequence). Trimming took 3 bases from V and 5 from J; bases not matched to a gene: 13. For the CDR3, the DNA is TGTGCCAGTAGTATGGCCCAAAGACTAGCGGGCTACGACAATGAGCAGTTCTTC. Encoded protein: CASSMAQRLAGYDNEQFF.

This sequence joins TRBV5-6 and TRBJ2-1; 13 bases fit TRBD2. V lost 6 bases, J lost 5 bases, and 14 bases stayed unmatched. CDR3 length: 18 amino acids. In germline, CDR1 is SGHDT, CDR2 YYEEEE. In DNA, the CDR3 is TGTGCCAGCACCATCCCGGGACTAGCGGGGAGAGGGCACAATGAGCAGTTCTTC. Amino acids: CASTIPGLAGRGHNEQFF.

The gene calls are TRBV5-8 and TRBJ1-2; D possibly corresponds to TRBD1 (5 bases). This CDR3 comprises 13 residues. Trimming pared 2 bases from V and 3 bases from J, leaving 8 bases between. Germline CDR1 reads SGHTS; CDR2 reads YDEGEE. CDR3 protein: CASSFGHDYGYTF. The CDR3 DNA reads as TGTGCCAGCAGCTTCGGACATGACTATGGCTACACCTTC.

J is TRBJ2-7 and V is TRBV18; 7 nucleotides align to TRBD1. J lost 4 bases, V lost 3 bases, and 9 bases had no gene match. Germline CDR1 and CDR2: KGHSH and LQKENI. CDR3 length: 15 amino acids. Here the CDR3 reads CASSPGAGGMYEQYV. Here the CDR3 DNA reads TGTGCCAGCTCACCTGGGGCAGGGGGTATGTACGAGCAGTACGTC.

Ten or more counts support this clone. The V call is TRBV7-2, the J call TRBJ2-7, with TRBD2 matching 8 bases. From germline, CDR1 is SGHTA and CDR2 FQGNSA. The CDR3 is 14 amino acids. The trim removed 4 bases at V and 8 bases at J, leaving 10 bases unmatched. For the CDR3, the DNA is TGTGCCAGCAGCTCCAGAAGCGGGGGACTCCAGCAGTACGTC. Protein sequence: CASSSRSGGLQQYV.

The genes are TRBV11-2 and TRBJ2-1; 7 bases align to TRBD1. The CDR3 is made up of 14 amino acids. CDR1 is SGHAT, CDR2 FQNNGV, per germline. The V segment lost 8 bases and the J segment 0 bases; nucleotides outside the gene matches: 4. CDR3 DNA sequence: TGTGCCAGCCTTCCAGGGGGCTCCTACAATGAGCAGTTCTTC. It is translated as CASLPGGSYNEQFF. The whole variable domain, remainder taken from reference TRBV11-2 and TRBJ2-1, is EAGVAQSPRYKIIEKRQSVAFWCNPISGHATLYWYQQILGQGPKLLIQFQNNGVVDDSQLPKDRFSAERLKGVDSTLKIQPAKLEDSAVYLCASLPGGSYNEQFFGPGTRLTVL.

The J gene is TRBJ1-1, the V gene TRBV2; maybe TRBD1 (5 bases). The CDR3 covers 15 residues. The germline CDR1 and CDR2 sequences are SNHLY and FYNNEI. V was pared by 7 bases and J by 0 bases, with 15 bases between. CDR3 sequence (DNA): TGTGCCAGCAATCAATTTGGGGCTTTGAACACTGAAGCTTTCTTT. This gives the protein CASNQFGALNTEAFF. The full variable domain, its missing parts supplied by reference TRBV2 and TRBJ1-1, is EPEVTQTPSHQVTQMGQEVILRCVPISNHLYFYWYRQILGQKVEFLVSFYNNEISEKSEIFDDQFSVERPDGSNFTLKIRSTKLEDSAMYFCASNQFGALNTEAFFGQGTRLTVV.

The chain recombines TRBV28 with TRBJ1-2; a possible D gene is TRBD1 (5 bases). V lost 2 bases and J 6 bases, leaving 16 bases between the germline ends. The CDR3 sequence is 15 residues long. From germline, CDR1 is MDHEN and CDR2 SYDVKM. In nucleotides, the CDR3 is TGTGCCAGCAGTTTAATCATGGGGGGACGAAATGGCTACACCTTC. Its translation is CASSLIMGGRNGYTF.

The chain carries TRBV5-1 and TRBJ2-3, with TRBD2 as a possible D gene (6 bases). CDR3 length equals 15 residues. Trimming shortened V by 2 bases and J by 2 bases, and 12 bases separated the two germline ends. The V gene's germline CDR1 is SGHRS and CDR2 YFSETQ. CDR3 bases: TGCGCCAGCAGCTTAGGGAGGACTGACACAGATACGCAGTATTTT. This gives the protein CASSLGRTDTDTQYF.